Listed below are T cell receptor beta chains from one sample, sequenced in a study of T cells in Graves' hyperthyroidism and ophthalmopathy. MiXCR was run by TCRdb on the multiplex PCR reads, yielding one entry per CDR3 protein. The data contain about 260,000 distinct CDR3 sequences, approximately 16% of them seen just once; the ten biggest clones take up around 30%. The sequenced sample consisted of blood. These receptors originate from a woman aged 18 to 35 with Graves' ophthalmopathy. Both conserved end residues are part of each CDR3. A D gene is named only where the DNA matches it firmly. Clone size is not always given. Where it is, it says once, few, many or a class for expanded clones.

>TRBV12-3/TRBV12-4|NA|TRBJ2-3|many
TGTGCCAGCAGTTTTGGGCAGTATATCTCAGATACGCAGTATTTT
CASSFGQYISDTQYF
>TRBV5-4|NA|TRBJ2-1|NA
TGTGCCAGCATCGGCAGGGCGGACAATGAGCAGTTCTTC
CASIGRADNEQFF
>TRBV28|NA|TRBJ2-1|NA
TGTGCCAGCACCCTGTACAATGAGCAGTTCTTC
CASTLYNEQFF
>TRBV3-1|TRBD2|TRBJ2-7|NA
TGTGCCAGCAGCCAGGCCGGGGGGGCGAACGAGCAGTACTTC
CASSQAGGANEQYF
>TRBV12-5|NA|TRBJ1-1|many
TGTGCTAGTGGGATCCCCGGGTGGAACACTGAAGCTTTCTTT
CASGIPGWNTEAFF
>TRBV4-3|NA|TRBJ2-1|NA
TGCGCCAGCAGCCAATATCTAGGACCAAAGCGGCAGTTCTTC
CASSQYLGPKRQFF
>TRBV9|NA|TRBJ2-1|NA
TGTGCCAGCAGCGTAGTCGGGACAACCTACAATGAGCAGTTCTTC
CASSVVGTTYNEQFF
>TRBV28|TRBD1|TRBJ1-5|many
TGTGCCAGCAGATCCCAGGGGGCCGGTCAGCCCCAGCATTTT
CASRSQGAGQPQHF
>TRBV2|NA|TRBJ1-2|many
TGTGCCAGCAGTGAATTTATTAACTATGGCTACACCTTC
CASSEFINYGYTF
>TRBV7-3|TRBD2|TRBJ2-2|many
TGTGCCAGCAGCCCGGGACTAGCGGTCTCAACCGGGGAGCTGTTTTTT
CASSPGLAVSTGELFF
>TRBV2|TRBD1|TRBJ1-4|many
TGTGCCAGCAGCGTACCGGGACAGTCTAATGAAAAACTGTTTTTT
CASSVPGQSNEKLFF
>TRBV28|TRBD1|TRBJ2-7|many
TGTGCCAGCAGTCTCCCCGGACAGGGGCGCGGCGAGCAGTACTTC
CASSLPGQGRGEQYF
>TRBV20-1|TRBD1|TRBJ2-7|many
TGCAGTGCTAGAGAATGGGACAGGGGGTCCTACGAGCAGTACTTC
CSAREWDRGSYEQYF
>TRBV7-9|TRBD1|TRBJ1-1|many
TGTGCCAGCAGCGTAGGGACAGTCCCTGAAGCTTTCTTT
CASSVGTVPEAFF
>TRBV14|NA|TRBJ2-3|many
TGTGCCAGCAGCTACGGGGGTAGGGTTACGCAGTATTTT
CASSYGGRVTQYF
>TRBV2|NA|TRBJ1-4|many
TGTGCCAGCCTACAGGGCGCTAATGAAAAACTGTTTTTT
CASLQGANEKLFF
>TRBV18|TRBD1|TRBJ1-3|many
TGTGCCAGCTCACCCATTCCGGGACAGGGAAACACCATATATTTT
CASSPIPGQGNTIYF
>TRBV19|NA|TRBJ1-4|many
TGTGCCAGTAGCGGCCAGTTCGCAACTAATGAAAAACTGTTTTTT
CASSGQFATNEKLFF
>TRBV7-6|TRBD1|TRBJ2-2|many
TGTGCCAGCAGCAGGGACAGGGGATCCGGGGAGCTGTTTTTT
CASSRDRGSGELFF
>TRBV5-1|NA|TRBJ2-7|many
TGCGCCAGCAGGGGGATAGACGAGCAGTACTTC
CASRGIDEQYF
>TRBV5-1|NA|TRBJ1-1|many
TGCGCCAGCAGCTTGGATTGGGGGGCGGGGACTGAAGCTTTCTTT
CASSLDWGAGTEAFF
>TRBV12-3/TRBV12-4|NA|TRBJ2-1|many
TGTGCCAGCGGGGGTTACAATGAGCAGTTCTTC
CASGGYNEQFF
>TRBV6-1|NA|TRBJ1-5|many
TGTGCCAGCAACGACAGCCCCAATCAGCCCCAGCATTTT
CASNDSPNQPQHF
>TRBV9|NA|TRBJ2-5|many
TGTGCCAGCAGCGTAGCCGGCGCGACGGAGACCCAGTACTTC
CASSVAGATETQYF
>TRBV6-2/TRBV6-3|NA|TRBJ2-5|few
TGTGCCAGCAGTTATCCCGCACTAGGCCCGGTAGAGACCCAGTACTTC
CASSYPALGPVETQYF
>TRBV29-1|NA|TRBJ2-7|many
TGCAGTGGGCAGTACTCCTACGAGCAGTACTTC
CSGQYSYEQYF
>TRBV6-2/TRBV6-3|NA|TRBJ2-1|many
TGTGCCAGCAACCCTCAGGGGATCTCCTACAATGAGCAGTTCTTC
CASNPQGISYNEQFF
>TRBV29-1|TRBD2|TRBJ2-3|many
TGCAGCGGACTGACTAGCGGGAGGTCAGATACGCAGTATTTT
CSGLTSGRSDTQYF
>TRBV7-9|NA|TRBJ2-7|many
TGTGCCAGCAGCGCCCGATGGGTCGAGCAGTACTTC
CASSARWVEQYF
>TRBV10-2|NA|TRBJ2-1|few
TGCGCCAGCAACCCAAGGGGTGGCAATGAGCAGTTCTTC
CASNPRGGNEQFF
>TRBV28|NA|TRBJ1-6|many
TGTGCCAGCAGTGAGGGGCAATATAATTCACCCCTCCACTTT
CASSEGQYNSPLHF
>TRBV7-3|NA|TRBJ1-2|many
TGTGCCAGCAGCGGAGAGAGTAACTATGGCTACACCTTC
CASSGESNYGYTF
>TRBV30|TRBD1|TRBJ1-6|many
TGTGCCTGGGGGGACAGCTCCTATAATTCACCCCTCCACTTT
CAWGDSSYNSPLHF
>TRBV27|NA|TRBJ2-7|many
TGTGCCAGCAGTTCGACCCCGGACAGCTACGAGCAGTACTTC
CASSSTPDSYEQYF
>TRBV29-1|TRBD2|TRBJ2-1|NA
TGCAGCGTTGGCGGGTCTAGCGGGAGGTATGAGCAGTTCTTC
CSVGGSSGRYEQFF
>TRBV7-9|NA|TRBJ1-1|many
TGTGCCAGCAGCTTTGCATCTTTGACGGGTCGAGGGACTGAAGCTTTCTTT
CASSFASLTGRGTEAFF
>TRBV10-3|TRBD1|TRBJ1-2|NA
TGTGCCATCAGGCGGGACAGGGGGCGTAATGGCTACACCTTC
CAIRRDRGRNGYTF
>TRBV7-2|NA|TRBJ1-6|many
TGTGCCAGCAGCTTAAAGAGGTCGAGGGACTCACCCCTCCACTTT
CASSLKRSRDSPLHF
>TRBV7-2|NA|TRBJ2-7|many
TGTGCCAGCAGCTTATTCTGGGTTAGTTCCTACGAGCAGTACTTC
CASSLFWVSSYEQYF
>TRBV6-2/TRBV6-3|NA|TRBJ1-2|many
TGTGCCAGCAGCCCCGGGCAGGGCTACACCTTC
CASSPGQGYTF
>TRBV4-1|NA|TRBJ2-7|many
TGCGCCAGCAGCCAAGAGGGCAGGGGAGCCTACGAGCAGTACTTC
CASSQEGRGAYEQYF
>TRBV7-9|TRBD1|TRBJ2-2|NA
TGTGCCAGCAGCAAGGGACAGGGGACCACCGGGGAGCTGTTTTTT
CASSKGQGTTGELFF
>TRBV5-6|NA|TRBJ1-1|many
TGTGCCAGCAGCTTGGGACCACAGTTCATGAACACTGAAGCTTTCTTT
CASSLGPQFMNTEAFF
>TRBV9|NA|TRBJ2-1|many
TGTGCCAGCAGCGTAGTCCCTCTCGACAGGTTTGGCGCAAATGAGCAGTTCTTC
CASSVVPLDRFGANEQFF
>TRBV2|TRBD2|TRBJ2-1|many
TGTGCCAGCAGTTCTAGCGGATCACCCTACAATGAGCAGTTCTTC
CASSSSGSPYNEQFF
>TRBV5-6|TRBD1|TRBJ2-1|many
TGTGCCAGCAGCGCGGGACAGGGAACCTACAATGAGCAGTTCTTC
CASSAGQGTYNEQFF
>TRBV7-2|NA|TRBJ2-1|many
TGTGCCAGCAGCTTAGCGGAGGGGAACCCGTTGAATGAGCAGTTCTTC
CASSLAEGNPLNEQFF
>TRBV5-1|TRBD2|TRBJ2-7|many
TGCGCCAGCAGCCCGGGACTAGCGGGACCCGTGTCCTACGAGCAGTACTTC
CASSPGLAGPVSYEQYF
>TRBV25-1|NA|TRBJ1-2|many
TGTGCCAGCTCCCGGACAAGGGATCCTCGAAACTATGGCTACACCTTC
CASSRTRDPRNYGYTF
>TRBV5-4|TRBD1|TRBJ2-2|NA
TGTGCCAGCAGCTTGCGACAGGGGGCGGTCGGGGAGCTGTTTTTT
CASSLRQGAVGELFF
>TRBV20-1|NA|TRBJ2-2|NA
TGCAGTGCTAGTGGGGGCCGGGGAACCGGGGAGCTGTTTTTT
CSASGGRGTGELFF
>TRBV28|TRBD2|TRBJ2-7|many
TGTGCCAGCAGTTCCGGGACTACCTCCTACGAGCAGTACTTC
CASSSGTTSYEQYF
>TRBV11-2|NA|TRBJ2-1|NA
TGTGCCAGCAGCTTGGGTAGCGGAGAAGGGAGCTCCTACAATGAGCAGTTCTTC
CASSLGSGEGSSYNEQFF